The clone carrying this T cell receptor (beta chain) has at least ten counts. This sample was taken from a study of T cells in Graves' hyperthyroidism and ophthalmopathy. This CDR3 spans 16 amino acids. The V gene lost 1 base and the J gene lost 4 bases, with 16 bases spanning the gap. CDR1 is DFQATT, CDR2 SNEGSKA, per germline (reference sequence). The CDR3 regions of TCR beta were amplified from RNA transcripts. Carried out on the TCR CDR3, a first-round RT-PCR used the HTBI primer set. TCRdb reanalysed the multiplex PCR reads using MiXCR and keeps one entry per CDR3 protein. The sample yields 450,000 to 600,000 distinct CDR3 sequences, roughly 15% seen once.

V usage is TRBV20-1 and J usage is TRBJ1-4, with D uncertain. This receptor was taken from a woman aged 40 to 50 with Graves' hyperthyroidism. Input material: blood. CDR3 loop: CSARGGRAASNEKLFF. Here the CDR3 DNA reads TGCAGTGCTAGAGGTGGTAGGGCAGCAAGTAATGAAAAACTGTTTTTT.